Below, 24 T cell receptor beta chains from the same sample are listed, as sequenced in a study of blood T cells in healthy people across ages. Sample-barcoded 5' priming and a J-beta primer mix drove a second PCR of 7 to 11 cycles. Using its own MiXCR run on the 5' RACE reads, TCRdb lists one record per CDR3 protein. The data contain about 800,000 distinct CDR3 sequences, about half of them singletons. Sequenced sample: blood. These receptors were taken from an older man in good health.

Here the CDR3 reads CASSSGLAGGPGGKFF. CDR3 nucleotides: TGCGCCAGCAGCTCGGGACTAGCGGGAGGGCCAGGTGGAAAGTTCTTC. The rearrangement joins TRBV5-1 to TRBJ2-1, with 16 nucleotides matching TRBD2. The V gene's germline CDR1 is SGHRS and CDR2 YFSETQ. The CDR3 is 16 residues long. Losses at the gene ends were 3 bases for V and 14 bases for J; bases not matched to a gene: 11.

The chain recombines TRBV5-1 with TRBJ2-5; the D gene is possibly TRBD2 (6 bases). Germline assignment: CDR1 SGHRS and CDR2 YFSETQ. The length of the CDR3 is 14 residues. Trimming removed 0 bases at V and 5 bases at J, with 11 bases between. CDR3 region: CASSLGVAAETQYF. CDR3 in DNA: TGCGCCAGCAGCTTGGGGGTAGCGGCGGAGACCCAGTACTTC.

The V call is TRBV11-2, the J call TRBJ2-5; a weak D match, TRBD1 (6 bases). Germline V gives CDR1 SGHAT, CDR2 FQNNGV. The CDR3 is 16 amino acids. The V end lost 3 bases, the J end lost 0 bases, and 14 bases lay between the germline ends. The CDR3 DNA follows: TGTGCCAGCAGCTTCGGGACACTCAAGTACCAAGAGACCCAGTACTTC. It codes for CASSFGTLKYQETQYF.

The V call is TRBV6-5, the J call TRBJ2-5; D might be TRBD1 (6 bases). V gave up 5 bases and J gave up 5 bases, with 18 bases separating them. Germline CDR1 is MNHEY and CDR2 is SVGAGI. This CDR3 is built from 15 residues. CDR3 sequence reads: CASSPDRRPWETQYF. The CDR3 nucleotides are TGTGCCAGCAGTCCCGACAGGCGCCCTTGGGAGACCCAGTACTTC.

The chain carries TRBV29-1 and TRBJ2-3; TRBD1 matches at 10 bases. This CDR3 contains 14 residues. CDR1 and CDR2 (germline): SQVTM, ANQGSEA. The ends lost 8 bases at V and 6 bases at J; junction bases unmatched: 11. In DNA, the CDR3 is TGCAGCCATACCGGGACAGGGGCGGGGGATACGCAGTATTTT. Its translation: CSHTGTGAGDTQYF.

CDR3 sequence: CSAPGQGRDEQYF. In DNA, the CDR3 is TGCAGTGCTCCGGGACAGGGGCGCGACGAGCAGTACTTC. This chain links TRBV20-1 with TRBJ2-7; 10 positions match TRBD1. V lost 5 bases, J lost 5 bases, and 6 bases stayed unmatched. The CDR3 consists of 13 residues. Germline CDR1 DFQATT, CDR2 SNEGSKA (reference sequence).

The V call is TRBV20-1, the J call TRBJ2-4, with a weak D call TRBD2 (5 bases). V was trimmed by 0 bases and J by 0 bases, leaving 12 bases between them. This CDR3 is 16 amino acids long. The germline CDR1 and CDR2 sequences are DFQATT and SNEGSKA (reference sequence). CDR3: CSARDMLAGAKNIQYF. In nucleotides, the CDR3 is TGCAGTGCTAGAGATATGCTAGCAGGAGCCAAAAACATTCAGTACTTC.

The V call is TRBV20-1, the J call TRBJ1-2; possible D gene TRBD1, 6 bases. Germline V gene data show CDR1 as DFQATT and CDR2 as SNEGSKA (reference sequence). The CDR3 is 16 amino acids. With 1 base removed from V and 3 bases from J, the gap between germline ends came to 18 bases. The CDR3 here is CSARVLGTPADYGYTF. The CDR3 DNA reads as TGCAGTGCTAGAGTACTCGGGACACCGGCGGACTATGGCTACACCTTC.

The J gene is TRBJ2-3, the V gene TRBV4-2, with TRBD1 matching 8 bases. This CDR3 is 16 amino acids long. The germline V gene encodes CDR1 LGHNA and CDR2 YNFKEQ. V lost 1 base and J lost 5; bases outside the gene matches: 8. CDR3 coding DNA: TGTGCCAGCAGCCAAGTATTGGGACAGGAGGGAGATACGCAGTATTTT. This codes for CASSQVLGQEGDTQYF.

On this clonotype itself: A read error is possible here, since a much larger clone lies one base away. The gene calls are TRBV29-1 and TRBJ2-6; 9 nucleotides match TRBD1. CDR1 and CDR2 (germline): SQVTM, ANQGSEA. The CDR3 length is 15 residues. Unmatched junction bases numbered 6, after V lost 6 bases and J lost 3 bases. CDR3 DNA sequence: TGCAGCGTCAGGGACAGGGACGTTGGGGCCAACGTCCTGACTTTC. Translation gives CSVRDRDVGANVLTF.

V gene TRBV4-2 combines with J gene TRBJ1-2; D gene ambiguous. This CDR3 is built from 14 residues. Germline CDR1 reads LGHNA; CDR2 reads YNFKEQ. V was trimmed by 0 bases and J by 4 bases, leaving 9 bases between them. In DNA, the CDR3 is TGTGCCAGCAGCCAAGATGGGGAGGTCTATGGCTACACCTTC. It specifies CASSQDGEVYGYTF.

This rearrangement joins TRBV9 to TRBJ2-1, with 9 bases matching TRBD2. V shed 1 base, J shed 9 bases, and the junction held 8 bases outside the gene matches. The CDR3 extends over 15 amino acids. Germline V gene sequence: CDR1 SGDLS, CDR2 YYNGEE. The CDR3: CASSVTLAGVGEQFF. DNA for the CDR3: TGTGCCAGCAGCGTAACTTTAGCGGGAGTGGGTGAGCAGTTCTTC.

The chain links TRBV24-1 to TRBJ2-1; 11 positions match TRBD2. V was clipped by 5 bases and J by 0 bases; unmatched bases: 5. Germline-derived CDR1 and CDR2 are KGHDR and SFDVKD. The CDR3 covers 17 residues. The CDR3 nucleotides read TGTGCCACCAGTGGATCTAGCGGGAGGAACTCCTACAATGAGCAGTTCTTC. Translating it yields CATSGSSGRNSYNEQFF.

CDR3 in DNA: TGCGCCAGCAGCCAATTGACAAGCTCCTATAATTCACCCCTCCACTTT. Amino acids: CASSQLTSSYNSPLHF. This rearrangement joins TRBV4-3 to TRBJ1-6; D uncertain. V was cut by 2 bases and J by 0 bases, with 8 bases left in between. The CDR3 covers 16 residues. Germline V gene sequence: CDR1 LGHNA, CDR2 YSLEER.

The genes are TRBV7-9 and TRBJ2-3; D ambiguous. Trimming cost V 5 bases and J 10 bases, with 13 bases left between them. Germline CDR1 and CDR2: SEHNR and FQNEAQ (reference sequence). There are 12 residues in the CDR3. CDR3 in amino acids: CASSPQDRSQYF. CDR3 bases: TGTGCCAGCAGCCCGCAGGACCGGTCGCAGTATTTT.

The chain combines TRBV3-1 with TRBJ2-1, with 12 bases aligning to TRBD2. The end of the DNA aligns better with TRBJ2-7, so the J call may be wrong. Per germline, CDR1 LGHDT and CDR2 YNNKEL (reference sequence). CDR3 length: 16 residues. CDR3: CASSTTSGRSYNEQYF. The CDR3 bases are TGTGCCAGCAGCACAACTAGCGGGAGGTCATACAATGAGCAGTACTTC.

The J gene is TRBJ2-1, the V gene TRBV29-1; TRBD2 aligns across 7 bases. V shed 1 base and J 6 bases; nucleotides not matched to a gene: 6. In germline, CDR1 is SQVTM, CDR2 ANQGSEA. The CDR3 runs 14 residues. The CDR3 spells CSVEAGLGCNEQFF. Written as DNA, the CDR3 is TGCAGCGTTGAAGCCGGACTAGGGTGCAATGAGCAGTTCTTC.

This clonotype was seen repeatedly, ten times or more. CDR3 DNA: TGTGCCAGCAGCAACCCTATCGGGGGTTCCTACAATGAGCAGTTCTTC. It codes for CASSNPIGGSYNEQFF. This chain links TRBV11-1 with TRBJ2-1; D perhaps matches TRBD2 (6 bases). CDR1 is SGHAT and CDR2 is FQDESV in the germline V gene (reference sequence). This CDR3 comprises 16 residues. Between the trimmed V and J ends, which lost 5 bases and 1 base, there was a span of 15 bases.

The V and J genes are TRBV5-1 and TRBJ1-1; no definite D call. The CDR3 totals 15 residues. V was shortened by 4 bases and J by 1 base, with 14 bases between the two germline ends. CDR1 SGHRS and CDR2 YFSETQ come from the germline V gene. CDR3 region: CASSQVRGTNTEAFF. In DNA, the CDR3 is TGCGCCAGCAGCCAGGTCAGAGGAACGAACACTGAAGCTTTCTTT.

This clonotype came up a few times. The chain uses TRBV19 and TRBJ2-1, with 12 bases that match TRBD2. The CDR3 consists of 17 residues. The germline V gene encodes CDR1 LNHDA and CDR2 SQIVND (reference sequence). V shed 4 bases, J shed 0 bases, and the junction held 4 bases outside the gene matches. This CDR3 is CASSTMTSGGSYNEQFF. In DNA, the CDR3 is TGTGCCAGTAGTACGATGACTAGCGGGGGCTCCTACAATGAGCAGTTCTTC. Full variable domain (missing parts from reference TRBV19 and TRBJ2-1): DGGITQSPKYLFRKEGQNVTLSCEQNLNHDAMYWYRQDPGQGLRLIYYSQIVNDFQKGDIAEGYSVSREKKESFPLTVTSAQKNPTAFYLCASSTMTSGGSYNEQFFGPGTRLTVL.

The chain is built from TRBV7-2 and TRBJ2-7; 9 nucleotides line up with TRBD2. In germline, CDR1 is SGHTA, CDR2 FQGNSA. Unmatched junction bases numbered 12, after V lost 5 bases and J lost 7 bases. This CDR3 spans 15 amino acids. The CDR3 DNA sequence: TGTGCCAGCAGCGCGGCTAGCGGGATAGCGTTAGAGCAGTACTTC. Translating it yields CASSAASGIALEQYF.

This clonotype was detected only a few times. The chain uses TRBV14 and TRBJ2-7; D is ambiguous. This CDR3 has 16 amino acids. CDR1 is SGHDN and CDR2 is FVKESK in the germline V gene. The V gene lost 0 bases and the J gene lost 0 bases, with 12 bases spanning the gap. CDR3 amino acids: CASSQDPRMSSYEQYF. In DNA form, the CDR3 reads TGTGCCAGCAGCCAAGATCCACGGATGAGCTCCTACGAGCAGTACTTC.

The sample holds many counts of this clonotype. The gene calls are TRBV11-3 and TRBJ2-3; 8 nucleotides agree with TRBD2. This CDR3 is 15 amino acids long. V gave up 1 base and J gave up 2 bases; unmatched junction bases: 2. Germline values: CDR1 SGHNT, CDR2 YENEEA. The CDR3 DNA follows: TGTGCCAGCAGCTTAGTAGCGGGGAACACAGATACGCAGTATTTT. Its translation: CASSLVAGNTDTQYF.

This chain links TRBV7-3 with TRBJ2-5; D uncertain. The germline V gene has CDR1 SGHTA and CDR2 FQGTGA. V was cut by 1 base and J by 0 bases, with 3 bases left in between. The CDR3 runs 13 residues. The CDR3: CASSLMNQETQYF. CDR3 bases: TGTGCCAGCAGCTTAATGAACCAAGAGACCCAGTACTTC.